The sample holds a few counts of the clone carrying this T cell receptor beta chain. Other DNA sequences from this sample encode an identical CDR3 as well. The table came from immunoSEQ multiplex PCR; TCRdb's copy has only in-frame clones and leaves some out. The table shows several thousand clones, with approximately 69% occurring only once. The source of the sample is a study of immune evolution from preneoplasia to lung adenocarcinoma. The CDR3 runs 13 residues. Per the germline V gene, CDR1 is SQVTM and CDR2 is ANQGSEA. V was pared by 7 bases and J by 3 bases, with 3 bases of the junction left unmatched.

The clonotype was recovered from a person aged 60-79 years with lung adenocarcinoma. The specimen was FFPE adjacent normal lung tissue. This sequence joins TRBV29-1 and TRBJ2-7, with TRBD2 identical over 13 bases. The CDR3: CSGRTSGSYEQYF. The CDR3 DNA is TGCAGCGGGCGGACTAGCGGGAGCTACGAGCAGTACTTC.